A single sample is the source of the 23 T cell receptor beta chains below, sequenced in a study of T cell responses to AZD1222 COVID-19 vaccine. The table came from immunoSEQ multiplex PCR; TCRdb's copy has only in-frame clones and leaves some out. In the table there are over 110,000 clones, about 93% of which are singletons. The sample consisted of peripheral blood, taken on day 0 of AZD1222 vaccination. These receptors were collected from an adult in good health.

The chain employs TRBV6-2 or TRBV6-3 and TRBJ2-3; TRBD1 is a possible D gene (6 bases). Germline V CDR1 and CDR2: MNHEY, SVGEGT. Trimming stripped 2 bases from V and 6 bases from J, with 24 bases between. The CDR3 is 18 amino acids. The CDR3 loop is CASSYPPPTGIPKDTQYF. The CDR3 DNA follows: TGTGCCAGCAGTTACCCTCCTCCGACAGGTATACCCAAGGATACGCAGTATTTT.

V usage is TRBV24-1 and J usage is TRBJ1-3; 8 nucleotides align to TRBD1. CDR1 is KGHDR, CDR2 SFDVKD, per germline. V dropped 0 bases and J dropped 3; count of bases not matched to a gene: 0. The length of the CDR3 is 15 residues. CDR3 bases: TGTGCCACCAGTGATTTGACAGGGGGTGGAAACACCATATATTTT. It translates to CATSDLTGGGNTIYF.

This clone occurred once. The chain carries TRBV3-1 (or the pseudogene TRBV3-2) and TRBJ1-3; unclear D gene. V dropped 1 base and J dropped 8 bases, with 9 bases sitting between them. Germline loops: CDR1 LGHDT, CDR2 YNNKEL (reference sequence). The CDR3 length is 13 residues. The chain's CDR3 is CASSQGYIDTIYF. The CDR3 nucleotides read TGTGCCAGCAGCCAAGGGTACATTGACACCATATATTTT.

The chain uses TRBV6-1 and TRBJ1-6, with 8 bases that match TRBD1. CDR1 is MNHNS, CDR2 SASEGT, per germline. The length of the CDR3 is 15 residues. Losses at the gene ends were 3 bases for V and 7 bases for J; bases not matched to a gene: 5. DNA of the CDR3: TGTGCCAGCAGTGACAGGGACAGGAGCAATTCACCCCTCCACTTT. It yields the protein CASSDRDRSNSPLHF.

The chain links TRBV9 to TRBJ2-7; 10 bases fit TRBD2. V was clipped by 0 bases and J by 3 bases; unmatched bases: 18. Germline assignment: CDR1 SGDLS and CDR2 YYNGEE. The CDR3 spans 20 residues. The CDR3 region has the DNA TGTGCCAGCAGCGTAGTTGCCGGGACTAGCGATAGTTGGGGTAACTACGAGCAGTACTTC. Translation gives CASSVVAGTSDSWGNYEQYF.

CDR3 nucleotide sequence: TGTGCCAGCGCAAGCGGCTACGAGCAGTACTTC. Amino acid sequence: CASASGYEQYF. The chain carries TRBV9 and TRBJ2-7; perhaps TRBD2 as D (5 bases). This CDR3 is 11 amino acids long. Germline V CDR1 and CDR2: SGDLS, YYNGEE. Trimming took off 7 bases at V and 3 bases at J, with 8 bases between the two ends.

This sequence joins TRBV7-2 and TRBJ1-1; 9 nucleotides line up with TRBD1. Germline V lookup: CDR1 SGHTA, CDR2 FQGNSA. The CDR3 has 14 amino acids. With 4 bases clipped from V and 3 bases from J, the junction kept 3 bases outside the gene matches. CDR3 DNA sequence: TGTGCCAGCAGCTCCGGACAGGGGTACACTGAAGCTTTCTTT. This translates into CASSSGQGYTEAFF. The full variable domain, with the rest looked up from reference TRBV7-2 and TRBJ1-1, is GAGVSQSPSNKVTEKGKDVELRCDPISGHTALYWYRQSLGQGLEFLIYFQGNSAPDKSGLPSDRFSAERTGGSVSTLTIQRTQQEDSAVYLCASSSGQGYTEAFFGQGTRLTVV.

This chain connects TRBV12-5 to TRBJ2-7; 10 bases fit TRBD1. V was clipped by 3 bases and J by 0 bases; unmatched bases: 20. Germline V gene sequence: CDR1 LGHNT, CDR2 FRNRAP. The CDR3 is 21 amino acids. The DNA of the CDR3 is TGTGCTAGTGGTTTCCTTGGACAGGGGGGGAAACTTTTACAGGGCTCCTACGAGCAGTACTTC. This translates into CASGFLGQGGKLLQGSYEQYF.

CDR3 loop: CASSPPAAANYGYTF. CDR3 nucleotide sequence: TGTGCCAGCTCACCACCGGCAGCAGCTAACTATGGCTACACCTTC. This chain connects TRBV18 to TRBJ1-2, with unresolved D. The germline CDR1 and CDR2 sequences are KGHSH and LQKENI. The ends were cut back, 0 bases at V and 0 bases at J, with 8 bases in the middle. The CDR3 spans 15 residues. Filled out from reference TRBV18 and TRBJ1-2, the complete variable domain reads NAGVMQNPRHLVRRRGQEARLRCSPMKGHSHVYWYRQLPEEGLKFMVYLQKENIIDESGMPKERFSAEFPKEGPSILRIQQVVRGDSAAYFCASSPPAAANYGYTFGSGTRLTVV.

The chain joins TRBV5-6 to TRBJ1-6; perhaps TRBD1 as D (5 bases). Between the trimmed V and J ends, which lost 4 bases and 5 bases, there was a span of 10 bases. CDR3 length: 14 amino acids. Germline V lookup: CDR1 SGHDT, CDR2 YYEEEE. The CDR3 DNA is TGTGCCAGCAGCCCGGGACGGCATAATTCACCCCTCCACTTT. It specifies CASSPGRHNSPLHF. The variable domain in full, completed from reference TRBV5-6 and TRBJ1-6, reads DAGVTQSPTHLIKTRGQQVTLRCSPKSGHDTVSWYQQALGQGPQFIFQYYEEEERQRGNFPDRFSGHQFPNYSSELNVNALLLGDSALYLCASSPGRHNSPLHFGNGTRLTVT.

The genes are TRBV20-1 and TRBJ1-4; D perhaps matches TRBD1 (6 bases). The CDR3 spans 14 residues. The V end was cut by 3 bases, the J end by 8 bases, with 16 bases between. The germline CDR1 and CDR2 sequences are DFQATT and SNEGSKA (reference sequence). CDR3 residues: CSASMAGEGEKLFF. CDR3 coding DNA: TGCAGTGCTAGTATGGCAGGGGAAGGGGAAAAACTGTTTTTT.

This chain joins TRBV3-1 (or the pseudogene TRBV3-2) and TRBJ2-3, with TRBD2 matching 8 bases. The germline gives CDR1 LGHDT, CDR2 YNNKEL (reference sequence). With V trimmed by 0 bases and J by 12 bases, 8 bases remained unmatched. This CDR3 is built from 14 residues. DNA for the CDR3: TGTGCCAGCAGCCAAGAAGGTGAAGCGGGAGTTCAGTATTTT. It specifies CASSQEGEAGVQYF.

CDR3 protein: CASSSAGLNTEAFF. CDR3 sequence (DNA): TGTGCCAGCAGCTCCGCAGGCTTGAACACTGAAGCTTTCTTT. The chain is built from TRBV5-4 and TRBJ1-1, with D uncertain. The CDR3 loop spans 14 amino acids. Trimming stripped 3 bases from V and 0 bases from J, with 9 bases between. Per germline, CDR1 SGHNT and CDR2 YYREEE (reference sequence).

CDR3 bases: TGTGCCAGCAGCCCCACGAGCGGGATGGGCGAGCAGTACTTC. It translates to CASSPTSGMGEQYF. V and J are TRBV11-3 and TRBJ2-7; 7 bases line up with TRBD2. This CDR3 comprises 14 residues. The V segment lost 5 bases and the J segment 6 bases; nucleotides outside the gene matches: 10. The germline V gene has CDR1 SGHNT and CDR2 YENEEA.

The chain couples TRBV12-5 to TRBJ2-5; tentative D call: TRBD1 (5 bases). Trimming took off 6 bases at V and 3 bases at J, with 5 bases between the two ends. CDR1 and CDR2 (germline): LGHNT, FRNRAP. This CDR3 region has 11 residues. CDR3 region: CASGQEETQYF. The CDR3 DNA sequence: TGTGCTAGTGGACAGGAAGAGACCCAGTACTTC.

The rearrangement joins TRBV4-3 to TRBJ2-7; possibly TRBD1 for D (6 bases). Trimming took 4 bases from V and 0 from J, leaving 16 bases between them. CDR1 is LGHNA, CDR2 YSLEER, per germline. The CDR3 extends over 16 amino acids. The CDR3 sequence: CASSPRGGLSSYEQYF. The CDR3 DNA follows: TGCGCCAGCAGCCCTCGTGGGGGCCTGAGCTCCTACGAGCAGTACTTC.

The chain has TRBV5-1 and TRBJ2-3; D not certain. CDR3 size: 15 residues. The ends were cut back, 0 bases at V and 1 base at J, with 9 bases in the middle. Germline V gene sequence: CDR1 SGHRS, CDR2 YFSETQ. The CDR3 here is CASSLGVLGTDTQYF. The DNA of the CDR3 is TGCGCCAGCAGCTTGGGGGTGCTGGGCACAGATACGCAGTATTTT.

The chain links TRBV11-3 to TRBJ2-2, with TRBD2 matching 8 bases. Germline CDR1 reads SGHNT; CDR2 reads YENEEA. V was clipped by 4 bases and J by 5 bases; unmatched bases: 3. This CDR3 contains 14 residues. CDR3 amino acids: CASSSPGGTGELFF. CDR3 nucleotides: TGTGCCAGCAGCTCCCCGGGAGGGACCGGGGAGCTGTTTTTT.

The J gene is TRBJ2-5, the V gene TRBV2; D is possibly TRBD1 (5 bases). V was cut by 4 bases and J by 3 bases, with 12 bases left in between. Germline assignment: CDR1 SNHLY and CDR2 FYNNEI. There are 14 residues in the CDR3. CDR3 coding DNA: TGTGCCAGCAGTGTTCAAGGGGTAAAAGAGACCCAGTACTTC. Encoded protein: CASSVQGVKETQYF.

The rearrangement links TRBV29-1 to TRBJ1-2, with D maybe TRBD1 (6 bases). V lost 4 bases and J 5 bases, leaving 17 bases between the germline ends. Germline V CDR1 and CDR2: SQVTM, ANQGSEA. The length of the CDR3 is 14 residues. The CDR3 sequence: CSVVSRVQGYGYTF. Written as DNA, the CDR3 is TGCAGCGTTGTCTCTCGGGTACAGGGTTATGGCTACACCTTC.

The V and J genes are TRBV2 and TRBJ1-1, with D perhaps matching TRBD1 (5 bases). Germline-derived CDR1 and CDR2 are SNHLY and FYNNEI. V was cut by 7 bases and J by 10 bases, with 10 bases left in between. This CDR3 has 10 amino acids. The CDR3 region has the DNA TGTGCCAGCAAGGGCAGGGTAGCTTTCTTT. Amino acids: CASKGRVAFF.

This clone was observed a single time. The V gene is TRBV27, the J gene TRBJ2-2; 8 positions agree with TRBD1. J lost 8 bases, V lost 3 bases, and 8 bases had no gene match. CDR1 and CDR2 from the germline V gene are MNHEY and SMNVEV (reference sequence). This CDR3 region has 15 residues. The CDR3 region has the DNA TGTGCCAGCAGTTTCCAGGGGGCGCATCGGGGGGAGCTGTTTTTT. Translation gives CASSFQGAHRGELFF.

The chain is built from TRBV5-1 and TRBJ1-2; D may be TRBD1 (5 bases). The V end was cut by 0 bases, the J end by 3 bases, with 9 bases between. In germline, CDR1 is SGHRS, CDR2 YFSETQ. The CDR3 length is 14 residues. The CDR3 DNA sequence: TGCGCCAGCAGCTTGGGTATGGGGGACTATGGCTACACCTTC. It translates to CASSLGMGDYGYTF.